This entry lists 13 T cell receptor beta chains sequenced from one sample in a study of cytomegalovirus exposure and HLA in healthy donors. The table came from immunoSEQ multiplex PCR; TCRdb's copy has only in-frame clones and leaves some out. Of around 350,000 clones listed, more than 80% are singletons. Sequences were obtained from PBMCs. The receptors stem from a young woman in good health and CMV-seronegative.

Details on this clone: At the DNA level, this CDR3 is encoded by other sequences in the same sample as well. The chain recombines TRBV5-1 with TRBJ1-2, with TRBD1 matching 9 bases. V shed 5 bases, J shed 3 bases, and the junction held 2 bases outside the gene matches. CDR1 is SGHRS and CDR2 is YFSETQ in the germline V gene. The CDR3 is made up of 13 amino acids. CDR3 nucleotides: TGCGCCAGCAGAACAGGGGGCGACTATGGCTACACCTTC. This encodes CASRTGGDYGYTF.

This clone was observed a few times. This chain uses TRBV30 with TRBJ1-1, with TRBD1 as a possible D gene (6 bases). Trimming cost V 4 bases and J 2 bases, with 14 bases left between them. Germline V gene sequence: CDR1 GTSNPN, CDR2 SVGIG (reference sequence). The CDR3 is 14 amino acids. CDR3 region: CAWTLTRGNTEAFF. CDR3 sequence (DNA): TGTGCCTGGACTCTAACCAGGGGAAACACTGAAGCTTTCTTT.

The chain uses TRBV2 and TRBJ2-5, with 8 bases fitting TRBD2. The CDR3 is 16 residues long. Trimming removed 6 bases from V and 2 bases from J; junction bases left unmatched: 11. Germline assignment: CDR1 SNHLY and CDR2 FYNNEI. CDR3 region: CASSARGSGGQETQYF. CDR3 coding DNA: TGTGCCAGCAGCGCCCGGGGGAGCGGGGGACAAGAGACCCAGTACTTC.

This clone was seen only once. The rearrangement links TRBV6-5 to TRBJ1-2; D perhaps matches TRBD1 (5 bases). The V and J ends lost 0 bases and 2 bases respectively, with 7 bases between them. Germline assignment: CDR1 MNHEY and CDR2 SVGAGI. The CDR3 extends over 14 amino acids. CDR3 in DNA: TGTGCCAGCAGTTACTCCCCAGGGAACTATGGCTACACCTTC. It translates to CASSYSPGNYGYTF.

The sample holds many counts of this clone. V gene TRBV7-9 combines with J gene TRBJ2-4; 12 positions match TRBD1. This CDR3 comprises 18 residues. The junction had 6 bases not matched to a gene; V was cut back by 3 bases and J by 0 bases. Germline loops: CDR1 SEHNR, CDR2 FQNEAQ (reference sequence). The DNA for the CDR3 is TGTGCCAGCAGCTTCAGGGACAGGGGGCCTCTAGCCAAAAACATTCAGTACTTC. Amino acid sequence: CASSFRDRGPLAKNIQYF.

The rearrangement uses TRBV19 and TRBJ1-5; the D gene is possibly TRBD1 (5 bases). The CDR3 has 13 residues. The germline V gene encodes CDR1 LNHDA and CDR2 SQIVND (reference sequence). The V gene lost 7 bases and the J gene lost 4 bases, with 11 bases spanning the gap. CDR3 in DNA: TGTGCCAGTATGAAGGAGGGGAATCAGCCCCAGCATTTT. Its translation is CASMKEGNQPQHF.

This clone appeared a single time. The chain recombines TRBV7-9 with TRBJ2-4; TRBD2 agrees at 7 bases. This CDR3 is built from 17 residues. Germline values: CDR1 SEHNR, CDR2 FQNEAQ (reference sequence). Unmatched junction bases numbered 17, after V lost 5 bases and J lost 7 bases. CDR3 in amino acids: CASSLAGGGAAMNIQYF. The CDR3 DNA is TGTGCCAGCAGCCTGGCCGGGGGAGGGGCGGCAATGAACATTCAGTACTTC.

The chain joins TRBV27 to TRBJ2-2; 12 nucleotides align to TRBD2. J was trimmed by 6 bases and V by 2 bases; bases with no gene match: 1. Germline V lookup: CDR1 MNHEY, CDR2 SMNVEV (reference sequence). This CDR3 has 15 amino acids. The CDR3 here is CASSLLAGGAGELFF. CDR3 nucleotide sequence: TGTGCCAGCAGTTTACTAGCGGGAGGGGCCGGGGAGCTGTTTTTT.

V gene TRBV4-2 combines with J gene TRBJ2-5, with 8 bases lining up with TRBD2. Per the germline V gene, CDR1 is LGHNA and CDR2 is YNFKEQ. The CDR3 length is 15 residues. V lost 4 bases, J lost 2 bases, and 6 bases stayed unmatched. CDR3 DNA sequence: TGTGCCAGCAGCCCGACCGGGACTAGGCAAGAGACCCAGTACTTC. It is translated as CASSPTGTRQETQYF.

The chain links TRBV9 to TRBJ2-5; TRBD1 agrees at 10 bases. J lost 4 bases, V lost 0 bases, and 9 bases had no gene match. Germline CDR1 SGDLS, CDR2 YYNGEE. The CDR3 sequence is 17 residues long. As DNA, the CDR3 is TGTGCCAGCAGCGTAGGACAGGGGGCTAATCGACGAGAGACCCAGTACTTC. Translating gives CASSVGQGANRRETQYF.

The chain recombines TRBV7-3 with TRBJ2-7; 9 bases map to TRBD1. CDR1 SGHTA and CDR2 FQGTGA come from the germline V gene. The junction had 5 bases not matched to a gene; V was cut back by 5 bases and J by 6 bases. The CDR3 sequence is 13 residues long. The CDR3 nucleotides read TGTGCCAGCAGCCTAGGGACAGGGAGCGAGCAGTACTTC. Its translation is CASSLGTGSEQYF.

V and J are TRBV7-9 and TRBJ1-5, with D unclear. V lost 4 bases, J lost 6 bases, and 10 bases lay in between. Germline V gives CDR1 SEHNR, CDR2 FQNEAQ (reference sequence). This CDR3 contains 13 residues. For the CDR3, the DNA is TGTGCCAGCAGCTCAGCGATCGGTCAGCCCCAGCATTTT. Amino acids: CASSSAIGQPQHF. The full variable domain, with the rest looked up from reference TRBV7-9 and TRBJ1-5, is DTGVSQNPRHKITKRGQNVTFRCDPISEHNRLYWYRQTLGQGPEFLTYFQNEAQLEKSRLLSDRFSAERPKGSFSTLEIQRTEQGDSAMYLCASSSAIGQPQHFGDGTRLSIL.

The gene calls are TRBV9 and TRBJ1-2; no definite D call. The V gene's germline CDR1 is SGDLS and CDR2 YYNGEE. V lost 0 bases, J lost 0 bases, and 9 bases lay in between. This CDR3 is built from 15 residues. CDR3 protein: CASSVGNSPNYGYTF. The CDR3 nucleotides read TGTGCCAGCAGCGTAGGGAACAGTCCTAACTATGGCTACACCTTC.